This T cell receptor (beta chain) was identified in a study of blood T cell repertoires in COVID-19. Assignment of participants to cohorts was predicated upon participant-reported clinical history. Germline trimming cut 1 base from V and 3 bases from J; bases unmatched to any gene: 6. This CDR3 spans 16 amino acids. Germline V CDR1 and CDR2: SGDLS, YYNGEE. Data came from immunoSEQ multiplex PCR; TCRdb stores just in-frame clones and leaves some out. The sample holds 180,000 or so clones, more than 75% seen once. The clonotype originates from a man aged 35-49 years with acute COVID-19. The source material was PBMCs or T cells enriched from blood (not recorded which). This chain connects TRBV9 to TRBJ1-1; 10 bases agree with TRBD1. The CDR3 loop reads CASSVTGTGEDTEAFF. The CDR3, as DNA: TGTGCCAGCAGCGTAACGGGGACAGGGGAGGACACTGAAGCTTTCTTT.